The sequence of this TCR beta chain was determined in a study of T cell responses to AZD1222 COVID-19 vaccine. Findings of the study overall: Increased Spike-specific TCR breadth and depth were observed after two AZD1222 doses. Dominant at 160-218 and 743-854, vaccine-associated CD4 TCRs also spanned spike.

Clones were read by immunoSEQ multiplex PCR, and TCRdb kept only the in-frame ones, dropping some. The profile covers 170,000 or so clones, with 70% to 90% appearing a single time and around a tenth taken by the ten largest. Trimming left V 1 base short and J 4 bases short, with 17 bases between. This CDR3 region has 16 residues. Germline values: CDR1 LGHNA, CDR2 YSLEER. On this clone: The antigen remains undetermined.

This TCR was sampled from an adult who received the AZD1222 COVID-19 vaccine. This specimen consisted of peripheral blood, obtained 28 days after the second AZD1222 dose. The rearrangement links TRBV4-3 to TRBJ2-7; TRBD1 is a possible D gene (7 bases). This chain's CDR3 is CASSQVAGGGGYEQYF. As DNA, the CDR3 is TGCGCCAGCAGCCAAGTTGCCGGAGGGGGCGGGTACGAGCAGTACTTC.